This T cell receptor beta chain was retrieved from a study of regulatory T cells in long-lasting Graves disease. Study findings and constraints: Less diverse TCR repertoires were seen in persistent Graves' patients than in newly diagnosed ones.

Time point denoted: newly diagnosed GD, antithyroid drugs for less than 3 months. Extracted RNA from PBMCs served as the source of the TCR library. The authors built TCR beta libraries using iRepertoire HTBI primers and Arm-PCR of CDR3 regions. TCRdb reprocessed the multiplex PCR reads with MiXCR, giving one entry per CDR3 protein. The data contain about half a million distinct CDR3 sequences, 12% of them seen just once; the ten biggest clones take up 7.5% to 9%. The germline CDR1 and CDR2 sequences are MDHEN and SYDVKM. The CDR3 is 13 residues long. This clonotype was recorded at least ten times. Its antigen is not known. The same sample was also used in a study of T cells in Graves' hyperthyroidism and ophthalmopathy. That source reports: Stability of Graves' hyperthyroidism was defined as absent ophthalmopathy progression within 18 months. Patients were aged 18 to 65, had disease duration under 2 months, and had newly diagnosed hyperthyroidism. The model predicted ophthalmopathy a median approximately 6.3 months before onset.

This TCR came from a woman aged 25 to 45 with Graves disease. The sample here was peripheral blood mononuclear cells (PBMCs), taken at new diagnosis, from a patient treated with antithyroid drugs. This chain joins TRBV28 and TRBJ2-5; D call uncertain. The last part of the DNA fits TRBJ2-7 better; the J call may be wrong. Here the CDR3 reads CASRDFHSYEQYF. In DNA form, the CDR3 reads TGTGCCAGCAGGGATTTCCACTCCTACGAGCAGTACTTC.